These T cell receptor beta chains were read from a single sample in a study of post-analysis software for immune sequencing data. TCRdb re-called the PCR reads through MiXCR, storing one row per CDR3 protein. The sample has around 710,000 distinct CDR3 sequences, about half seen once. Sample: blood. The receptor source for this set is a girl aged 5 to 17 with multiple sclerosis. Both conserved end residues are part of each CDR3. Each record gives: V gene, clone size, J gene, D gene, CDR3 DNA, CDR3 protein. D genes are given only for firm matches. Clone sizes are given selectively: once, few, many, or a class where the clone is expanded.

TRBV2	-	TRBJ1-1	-	TGTGCCAGCACCGCGGGCTTTGAAGCTTTCTTT	CASTAGFEAFF
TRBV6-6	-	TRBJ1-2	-	TGTGCCAGCAGTTACTCGCGGGTCAACACAAATGGCTACACCTTC	CASSYSRVNTNGYTF
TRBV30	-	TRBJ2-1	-	TGTGCCTGGAGTGCGCACAACTGGGACTTGCGACGTTCCAATGAGCAGTTCTTC	CAWSAHNWDLRRSNEQFF
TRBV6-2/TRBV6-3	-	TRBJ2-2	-	TGTGCCAGCAGGCGACGGTGGAGCAAAATAGATAACACCGGGGAGCTGTTTTTT	CASRRRWSKIDNTGELFF
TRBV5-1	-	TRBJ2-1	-	TGCGCCAGCAGCTCAAAAGGGGGGTGGCAGTTCTTC	CASSSKGGWQFF
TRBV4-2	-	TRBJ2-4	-	TGTGCCAGCAGCCAAGAGGGGACTTCCACTCGGCAGTACTTC	CASSQEGTSTRQYF
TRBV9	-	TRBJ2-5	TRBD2	TGTGCCAGCAGCACTGGGACTAGCGAAGAGACCCAGTACTTC	CASSTGTSEETQYF
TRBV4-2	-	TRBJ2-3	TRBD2	TGTGCCAGCGGCCAAGAGGAGCGGGACCCCACAGATACGCAGTATTTT	CASGQEERDPTDTQYF
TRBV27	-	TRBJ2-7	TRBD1	TGTGCCAGCAGACAGGGGGCGAAGCCCTACGAGCAGTACTTC	CASRQGAKPYEQYF
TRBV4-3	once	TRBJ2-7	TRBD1	TGCGCCAGCAGCCAGATGGGACAGGGTCCGTACGAGCAGTACTTC	CASSQMGQGPYEQYF
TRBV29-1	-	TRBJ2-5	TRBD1	TGCAGCGTTGAAGATTGGGACAGGGTGGTTGGGACCCAGTACTTC	CSVEDWDRVVGTQYF
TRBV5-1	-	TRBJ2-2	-	TGCGCCAGCAGCCCTGTGAGGGGCGGGGAGCTGTTTTTT	CASSPVRGGELFF
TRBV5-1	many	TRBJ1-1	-	TGCGCCAGCAGCTTATACCGGACTGCTGAAGCTTTCTTT	CASSLYRTAEAFF
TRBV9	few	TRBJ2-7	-	TGTGCCAGCAGCCCCTTTACGGAGGGGTACGAGCAGTACTTC	CASSPFTEGYEQYF
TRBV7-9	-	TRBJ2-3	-	TGTGCCAGCAGCTTAGTAAGAGGAGGGTTCCCTGGTACGCAGTATTTT	CASSLVRGGFPGTQYF
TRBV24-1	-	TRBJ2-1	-	TGTGCCACCAGTGACGGTTGGGCCCGGAACAATGAGCAGTTCTTC	CATSDGWARNNEQFF
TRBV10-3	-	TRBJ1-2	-	TGTGCCATCACAGACAGCTATGGCTACACCTTC	CAITDSYGYTF
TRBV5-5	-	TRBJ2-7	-	TGTGCCAGCGGACAGACTAGCAGCTACGAGCAGTACTTC	CASGQTSSYEQYF
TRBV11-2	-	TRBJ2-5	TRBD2	TGTGCCAGCAGCTTACTACTAGCGGGCCAAGAGACCCAGTACTTC	CASSLLLAGQETQYF
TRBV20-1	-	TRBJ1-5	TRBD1	TGCAGTGCTATACAGGGGGATAGCAATCAGCCCCAGCATTTT	CSAIQGDSNQPQHF
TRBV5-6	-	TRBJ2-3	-	TGTGCCAGCAGCTGGCGGGGACAGAACACAGATACGCAGTATTTT	CASSWRGQNTDTQYF
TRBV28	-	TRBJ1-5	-	TGTGCCAGCGGACCTTGGGGCAATCAGCCCCAGCATTTT	CASGPWGNQPQHF
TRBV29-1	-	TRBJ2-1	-	TGCAGCGTTCGGGACTACAATGAGCAGTTCTTC	CSVRDYNEQFF
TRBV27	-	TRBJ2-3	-	TGTGCCAGTAAGAAGGGAGATACGCAGTATTTT	CASKKGDTQYF
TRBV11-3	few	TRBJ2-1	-	TGTGCCAGCAGCTTTCATCGAGTGGGGGGATTCTCCTACAATGAGCAGTTCTTC	CASSFHRVGGFSYNEQFF
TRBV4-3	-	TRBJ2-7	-	TGTGCCAGCAGCCATGACAGGACCTACGAGCAGTACTTC	CASSHDRTYEQYF
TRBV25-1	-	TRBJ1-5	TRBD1	TGTGCCAGCAGTGCTGGGACAGCACTCAATCAGCCCCAGCATTTT	CASSAGTALNQPQHF
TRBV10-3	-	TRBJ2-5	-	TGTGCCATCAGTGAGTTTCGCGCGGAGACCCAGTACTTC	CAISEFRAETQYF
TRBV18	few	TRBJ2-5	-	TGTGCCAGCTCACCACCGGTGCAGGAGACCCAGTACTTC	CASSPPVQETQYF
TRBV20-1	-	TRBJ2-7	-	TGCAGTGCTAGAGAGGCCAGCCACTACGAGCAGTACTTC	CSAREASHYEQYF
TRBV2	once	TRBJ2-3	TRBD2	TGTGCCAGCAGTGACCCAGGACTAGCGGGGACCTCAGATACGCAGTATTTT	CASSDPGLAGTSDTQYF
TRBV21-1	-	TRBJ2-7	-	TGTGCCAGCAGCACCCGGGACAGGGGGCTCCTCCGGGGCTACGAGCAGTACTTC	CASSTRDRGLLRGYEQYF
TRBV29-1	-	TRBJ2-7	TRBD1	TGCAGCGTCCTAGGACAGGGAGGCTCCTACGAGCAGTACTTC	CSVLGQGGSYEQYF
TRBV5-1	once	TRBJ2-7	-	TGCGCCAGCAGCTTGGGGGTCCGGGGTACCTACGAGCAGTACTTC	CASSLGVRGTYEQYF
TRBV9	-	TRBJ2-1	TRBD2	TGTGCCAGCAGCGTAGCTACTGGGACTAGCGGGCGCGATGAGCAGTTCTTC	CASSVATGTSGRDEQFF
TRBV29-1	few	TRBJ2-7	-	TGCAGCGTTGAAGTTCGGGACTCATACGAGCAGTACTTC	CSVEVRDSYEQYF
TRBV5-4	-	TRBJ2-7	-	TGTGCCAGTAGCTTGGTCACGGGGGTCGGTGGTTACAACGAGCAGTACTTC	CASSLVTGVGGYNEQYF
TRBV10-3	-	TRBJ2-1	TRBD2	TGTGCCATCAGTGAGTCAGGCACGACTAGCGGGAAAAACAATGAGCAGTTCTTC	CAISESGTTSGKNNEQFF
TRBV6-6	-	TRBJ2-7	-	TGTGCCAGCAGTTACTCGAGTCAAGAGCAGTACTTC	CASSYSSQEQYF
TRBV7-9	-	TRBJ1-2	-	TGTGCCAGCAGGCGATGGCCCTCCTATGGCTACACCTTC	CASRRWPSYGYTF
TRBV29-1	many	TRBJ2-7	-	TGCAGCGTTGGGGGTCCCTACGAGCAGTACTTC	CSVGGPYEQYF
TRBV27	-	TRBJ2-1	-	TGTGCCAGCAGTTGGGGACCGATCAATGAGCAGTTCTTC	CASSWGPINEQFF
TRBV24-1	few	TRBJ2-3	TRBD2	TGTGCCACCAGTGATTTGAGTAGCGGGAGCACAGATACGCAGTATTTT	CATSDLSSGSTDTQYF
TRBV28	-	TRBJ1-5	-	TGTGCCAGCAGCCTCGTGGGCAGGCGTAGCAATCAGCCCCAGCATTTT	CASSLVGRRSNQPQHF
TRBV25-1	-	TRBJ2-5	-	TGTGCCAGCCAGTTAGCTGAGACCCAGTACTTC	CASQLAETQYF
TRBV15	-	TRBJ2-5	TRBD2	TGTGCCACCAGCCGGACTAGCGTGGAGACCCAGTACTTC	CATSRTSVETQYF
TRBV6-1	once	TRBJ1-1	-	TGTGCCAGCAGGAACACGGGGGGGACATTCGACACTGAAGCTTTCTTT	CASRNTGGTFDTEAFF
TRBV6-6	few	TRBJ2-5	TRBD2	TGTGCCAGCAGTTACTCCCGGACTAGCGGGAGGGAGACCCAGTACTTC	CASSYSRTSGRETQYF
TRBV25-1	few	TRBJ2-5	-	TGTGCCAGCAGTGAAAGGGAAAAGGGCGGGCAAGAGACCCAGTACTTC	CASSEREKGGQETQYF
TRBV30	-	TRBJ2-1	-	TGTGCCTGGAGTGGGGGGAGCGAGGATGAGCAGTTCTTC	CAWSGGSEDEQFF
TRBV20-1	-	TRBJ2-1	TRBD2	TGCAGTGCTAGCGGGAGGGCCTCTGGGTCCTACAATGAGCAGTTCTTC	CSASGRASGSYNEQFF
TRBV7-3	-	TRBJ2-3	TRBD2	TGTGCCAGCAGCTTAACCAGGCTAGCGGGAGCTAGCACAGATACGCAGTATTTT	CASSLTRLAGASTDTQYF
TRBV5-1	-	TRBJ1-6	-	TGCGCCAGCAGCCTCCGGGACAACCCAGAAGAGACCCTCCACTTT	CASSLRDNPEETLHF
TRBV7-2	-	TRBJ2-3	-	TGTGCCAGCAGCGTGCGGGGAGATACGCAGTATTTT	CASSVRGDTQYF
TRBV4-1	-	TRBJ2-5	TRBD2	TGCGCCAGCAGAGGACTAGCGGGCTTGAAAGAGACCCAGTACTTC	CASRGLAGLKETQYF
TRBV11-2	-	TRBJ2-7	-	TGTGCCAGCAGCTTAGATTGGGGGACAGAGCAGTACTTC	CASSLDWGTEQYF
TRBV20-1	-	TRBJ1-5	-	TGCAGTGCTAGTGGAGGAGGTAGTCAGCCCCAGCATTTT	CSASGGGSQPQHF
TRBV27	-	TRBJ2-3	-	TGTGCCAGCAGTTTTAAGGCCCCTGGGTCCATGCAGTATTTT	CASSFKAPGSMQYF
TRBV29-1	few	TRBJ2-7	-	TGCAGCGCCGAGGGGGGTTCACACTACGAGCAGTACTTC	CSAEGGSHYEQYF